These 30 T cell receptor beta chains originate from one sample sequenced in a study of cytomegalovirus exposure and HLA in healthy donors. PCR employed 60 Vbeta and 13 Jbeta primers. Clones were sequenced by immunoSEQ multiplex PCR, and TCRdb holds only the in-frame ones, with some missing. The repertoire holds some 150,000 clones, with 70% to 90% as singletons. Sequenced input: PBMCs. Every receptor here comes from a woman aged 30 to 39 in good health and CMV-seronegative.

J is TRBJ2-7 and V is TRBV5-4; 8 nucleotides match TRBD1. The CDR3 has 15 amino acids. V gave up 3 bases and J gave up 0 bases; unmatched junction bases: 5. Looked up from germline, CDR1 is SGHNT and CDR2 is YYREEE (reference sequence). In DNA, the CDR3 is TGTGCCAGCAGCTCAGCCGGGACAGGCTCCTACGAGCAGTACTTC. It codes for CASSSAGTGSYEQYF.

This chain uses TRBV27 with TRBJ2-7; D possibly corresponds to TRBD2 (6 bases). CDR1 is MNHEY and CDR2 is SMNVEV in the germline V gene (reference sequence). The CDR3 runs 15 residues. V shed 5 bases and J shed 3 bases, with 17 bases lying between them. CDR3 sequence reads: CASSPYTGEVYEQYF. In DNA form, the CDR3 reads TGTGCCAGCAGTCCCTATACCGGGGAGGTCTACGAGCAGTACTTC.

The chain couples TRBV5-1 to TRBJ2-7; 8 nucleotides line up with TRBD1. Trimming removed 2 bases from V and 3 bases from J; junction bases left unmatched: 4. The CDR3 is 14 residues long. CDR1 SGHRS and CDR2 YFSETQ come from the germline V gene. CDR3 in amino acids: CASSFRGLVYEQYF. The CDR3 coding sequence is TGCGCCAGCAGCTTCAGGGGGCTAGTCTACGAGCAGTACTTC.

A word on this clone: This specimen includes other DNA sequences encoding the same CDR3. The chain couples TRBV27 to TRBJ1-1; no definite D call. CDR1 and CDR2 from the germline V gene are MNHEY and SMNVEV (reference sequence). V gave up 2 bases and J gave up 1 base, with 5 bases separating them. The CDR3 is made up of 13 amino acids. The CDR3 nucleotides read TGTGCCAGCAGTTTACGCGAGAACACTGAAGCTTTCTTT. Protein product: CASSLRENTEAFF.

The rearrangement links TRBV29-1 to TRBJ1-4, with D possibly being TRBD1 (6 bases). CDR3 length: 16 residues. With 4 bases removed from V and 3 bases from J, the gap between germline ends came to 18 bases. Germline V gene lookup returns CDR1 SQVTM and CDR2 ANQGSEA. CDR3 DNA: TGCAGCGTTGGGGGGGGAATAGGGGGACCTAATGAAAAACTGTTTTTT. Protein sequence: CSVGGGIGGPNEKLFF.

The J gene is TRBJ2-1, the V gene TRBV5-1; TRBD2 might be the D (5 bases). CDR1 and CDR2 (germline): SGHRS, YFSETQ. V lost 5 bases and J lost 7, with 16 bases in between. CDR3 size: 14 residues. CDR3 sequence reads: CASRYDYVGNEQFF. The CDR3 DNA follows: TGCGCCAGCAGATACGACTATGTGGGTAATGAGCAGTTCTTC.

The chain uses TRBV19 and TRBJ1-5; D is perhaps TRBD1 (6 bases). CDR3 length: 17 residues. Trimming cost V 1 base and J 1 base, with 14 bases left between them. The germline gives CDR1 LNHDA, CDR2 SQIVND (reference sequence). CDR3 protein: CASSIAFRGISNQPQHF. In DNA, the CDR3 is TGTGCCAGTAGTATAGCCTTTAGGGGGATCAGCAATCAGCCCCAGCATTTT.

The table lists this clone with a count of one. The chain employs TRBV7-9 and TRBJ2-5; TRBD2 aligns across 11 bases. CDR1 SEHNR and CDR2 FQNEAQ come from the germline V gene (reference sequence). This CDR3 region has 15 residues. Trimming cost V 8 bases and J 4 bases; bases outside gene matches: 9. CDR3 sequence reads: CASALSGGARETQYF. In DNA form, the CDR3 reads TGTGCCAGCGCCCTTAGCGGGGGGGCCCGAGAGACCCAGTACTTC.

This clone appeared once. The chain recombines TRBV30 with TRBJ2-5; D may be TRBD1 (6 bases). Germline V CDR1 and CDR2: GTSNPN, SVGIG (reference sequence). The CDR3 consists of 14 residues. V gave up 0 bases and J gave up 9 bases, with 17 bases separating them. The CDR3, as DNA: TGTGCCTGGAGTGTACCAGGGGCGCTTGGGGCCCAGTACTTC. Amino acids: CAWSVPGALGAQYF.

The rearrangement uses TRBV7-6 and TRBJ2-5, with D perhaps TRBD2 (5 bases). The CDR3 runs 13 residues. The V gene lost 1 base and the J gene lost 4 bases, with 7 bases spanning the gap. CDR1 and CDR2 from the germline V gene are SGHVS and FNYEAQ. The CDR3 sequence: CASSLVRGETQYF. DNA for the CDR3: TGTGCCAGCAGCTTAGTCCGGGGAGAGACCCAGTACTTC.

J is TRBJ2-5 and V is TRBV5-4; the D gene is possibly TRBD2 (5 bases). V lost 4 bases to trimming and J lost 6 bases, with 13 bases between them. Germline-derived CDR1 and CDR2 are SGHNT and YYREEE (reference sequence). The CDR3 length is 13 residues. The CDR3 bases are TGTGCCAGCAGCCCCCCCGGGGTAAAGACCCAGTACTTC. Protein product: CASSPPGVKTQYF.

The CDR3 loop is CASGQSPTDTQYF. As DNA, the CDR3 is TGCGCCAGCGGACAGAGCCCCACAGATACGCAGTATTTT. This chain links TRBV5-1 with TRBJ2-3; perhaps TRBD1 as D (6 bases). V shed 7 bases and J shed 2 bases, with 11 bases lying between them. The length of the CDR3 is 13 residues. Germline V gene sequence: CDR1 SGHRS, CDR2 YFSETQ.

In DNA form, the CDR3 reads TGTGCCTGGAGGACCGGGACGGGGGCAACTAATGAAAAACTGTTTTTT. It yields the protein CAWRTGTGATNEKLFF. V gene TRBV30 combines with J gene TRBJ1-4; D possibly corresponds to TRBD1 (5 bases). The V gene lost 3 bases and the J gene lost 0 bases, with 14 bases spanning the gap. The germline V gene encodes CDR1 GTSNPN and CDR2 SVGIG (reference sequence). This CDR3 is 16 amino acids long.

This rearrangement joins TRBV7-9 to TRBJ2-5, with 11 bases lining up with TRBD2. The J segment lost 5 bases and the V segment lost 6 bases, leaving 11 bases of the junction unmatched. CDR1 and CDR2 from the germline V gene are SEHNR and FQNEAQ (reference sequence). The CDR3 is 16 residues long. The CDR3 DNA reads TGTGCCAGCAGACCCCCCTCTAGCGGGAGGAGGGAGACCCAGTACTTC. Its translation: CASRPPSSGRRETQYF.

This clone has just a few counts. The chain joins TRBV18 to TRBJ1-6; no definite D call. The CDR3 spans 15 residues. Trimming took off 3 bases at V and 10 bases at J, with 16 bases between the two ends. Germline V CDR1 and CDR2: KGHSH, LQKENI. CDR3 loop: CASSPLEARKSPLHF. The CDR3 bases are TGTGCCAGCTCACCGCTGGAGGCCCGCAAATCACCCCTCCACTTT. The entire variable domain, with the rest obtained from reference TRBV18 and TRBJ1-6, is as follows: NAGVMQNPRHLVRRRGQEARLRCSPMKGHSHVYWYRQLPEEGLKFMVYLQKENIIDESGMPKERFSAEFPKEGPSILRIQQVVRGDSAAYFCASSPLEARKSPLHFGNGTRLTVT.

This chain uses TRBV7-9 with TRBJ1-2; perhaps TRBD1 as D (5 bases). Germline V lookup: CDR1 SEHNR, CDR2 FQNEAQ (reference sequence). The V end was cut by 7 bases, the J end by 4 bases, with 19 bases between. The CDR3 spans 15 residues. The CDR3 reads CASIAGEDRLYGYTF. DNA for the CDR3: TGTGCCAGCATCGCCGGAGAAGACAGACTCTATGGCTACACCTTC. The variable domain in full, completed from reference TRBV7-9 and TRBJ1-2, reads DTGVSQNPRHKITKRGQNVTFRCDPISEHNRLYWYRQTLGQGPEFLTYFQNEAQLEKSRLLSDRFSAERPKGSFSTLEIQRTEQGDSAMYLCASIAGEDRLYGYTFGSGTRLTVV.

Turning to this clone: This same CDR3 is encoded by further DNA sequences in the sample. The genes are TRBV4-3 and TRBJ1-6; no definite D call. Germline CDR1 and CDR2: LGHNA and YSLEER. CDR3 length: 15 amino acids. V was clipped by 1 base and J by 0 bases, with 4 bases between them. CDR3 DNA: TGCGCCAGCAGCCAAGGGAGCTCCTATAATTCACCCCTCCACTTT. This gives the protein CASSQGSSYNSPLHF.

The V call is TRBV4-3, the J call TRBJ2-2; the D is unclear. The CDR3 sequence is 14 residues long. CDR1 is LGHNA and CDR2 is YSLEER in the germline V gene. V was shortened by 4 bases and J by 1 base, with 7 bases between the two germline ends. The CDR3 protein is CASSLSGNTGELFF. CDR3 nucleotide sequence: TGCGCCAGCAGCCTCTCGGGGAACACCGGGGAGCTGTTTTTT.

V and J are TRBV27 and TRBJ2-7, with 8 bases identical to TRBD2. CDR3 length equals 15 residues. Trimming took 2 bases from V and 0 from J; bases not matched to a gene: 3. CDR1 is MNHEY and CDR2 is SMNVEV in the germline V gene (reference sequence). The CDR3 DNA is TGTGCCAGCAGTTTAATACTAGCGGACTCCTACGAGCAGTACTTC. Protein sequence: CASSLILADSYEQYF.

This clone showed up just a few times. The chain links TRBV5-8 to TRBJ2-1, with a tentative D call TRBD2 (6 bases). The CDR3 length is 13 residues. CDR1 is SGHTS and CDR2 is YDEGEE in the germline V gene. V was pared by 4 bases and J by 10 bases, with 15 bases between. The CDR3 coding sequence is TGTGCCAGCAGCCTACTCGGGGCGGGAGAGCAGTTCTTC. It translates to CASSLLGAGEQFF.

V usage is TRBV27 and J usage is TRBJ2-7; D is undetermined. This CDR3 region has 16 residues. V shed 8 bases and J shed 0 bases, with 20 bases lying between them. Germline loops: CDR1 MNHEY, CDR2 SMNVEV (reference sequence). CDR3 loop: CASGEETQLSSYEQYF. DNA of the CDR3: TGTGCCAGCGGAGAGGAAACCCAACTGAGCTCCTACGAGCAGTACTTC.

This chain's CDR3 is CASSQGPSGTYEQYF. CDR3 DNA: TGCGCCAGCAGCCAAGGTCCTAGTGGAACCTACGAGCAGTACTTC. This sequence joins TRBV4-1 and TRBJ2-7, with no clear D. Germline lookup yields CDR1 MGHRA and CDR2 YSYEKL. V lost 1 base and J lost 2, with 12 bases in between. The CDR3 runs 15 residues.

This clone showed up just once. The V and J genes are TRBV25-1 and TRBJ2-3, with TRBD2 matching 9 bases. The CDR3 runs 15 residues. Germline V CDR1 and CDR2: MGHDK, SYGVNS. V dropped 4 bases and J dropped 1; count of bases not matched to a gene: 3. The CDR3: CASSGAGGRTDTQYF. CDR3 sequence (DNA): TGTGCCAGCAGTGGAGCGGGAGGACGCACAGATACGCAGTATTTT.

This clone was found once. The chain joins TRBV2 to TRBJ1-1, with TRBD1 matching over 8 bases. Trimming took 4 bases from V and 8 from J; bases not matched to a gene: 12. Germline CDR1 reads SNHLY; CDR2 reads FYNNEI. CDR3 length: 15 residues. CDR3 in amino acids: CASSGIGSGGSEAFF. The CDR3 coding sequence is TGTGCCAGCAGTGGAATAGGATCAGGGGGCTCCGAAGCTTTCTTT. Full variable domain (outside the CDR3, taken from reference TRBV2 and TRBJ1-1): EPEVTQTPSHQVTQMGQEVILRCVPISNHLYFYWYRQILGQKVEFLVSFYNNEISEKSEIFDDQFSVERPDGSNFTLKIRSTKLEDSAMYFCASSGIGSGGSEAFFGQGTRLTVV.

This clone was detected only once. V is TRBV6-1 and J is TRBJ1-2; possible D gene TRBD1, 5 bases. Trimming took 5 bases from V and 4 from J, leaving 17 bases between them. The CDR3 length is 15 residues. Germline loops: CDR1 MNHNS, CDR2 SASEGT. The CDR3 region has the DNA TGTGCCAGCAGTAAAGACGGCGGACAAGTCTATGGCTACACCTTC. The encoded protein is CASSKDGGQVYGYTF.

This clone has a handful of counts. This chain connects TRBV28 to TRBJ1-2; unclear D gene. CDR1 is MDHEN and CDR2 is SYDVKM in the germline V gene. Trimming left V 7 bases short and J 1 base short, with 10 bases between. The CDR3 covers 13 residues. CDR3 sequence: CASTLGLNYGYTF. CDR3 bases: TGTGCCAGCACCCTAGGCCTTAACTATGGCTACACCTTC.

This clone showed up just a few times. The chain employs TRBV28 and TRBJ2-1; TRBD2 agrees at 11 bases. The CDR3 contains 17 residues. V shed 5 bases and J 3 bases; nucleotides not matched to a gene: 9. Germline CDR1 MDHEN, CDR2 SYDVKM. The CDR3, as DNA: TGTGCCAGCAGTAATTTGGGGACTAGCGGCCTCTACAATGAGCAGTTCTTC. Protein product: CASSNLGTSGLYNEQFF. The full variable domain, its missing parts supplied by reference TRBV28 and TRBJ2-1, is DVKVTQSSRYLVKRTGEKVFLECVQDMDHENMFWYRQDPGLGLRLIYFSYDVKMKEKGDIPEGYSVSREKKERFSLILESASTNQTSMYLCASSNLGTSGLYNEQFFGPGTRLTVL.

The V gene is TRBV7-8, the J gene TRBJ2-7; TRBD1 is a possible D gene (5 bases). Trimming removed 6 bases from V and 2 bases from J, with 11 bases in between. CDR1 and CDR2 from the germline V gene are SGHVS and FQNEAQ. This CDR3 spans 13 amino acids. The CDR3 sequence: CASSSIRAYEQYF. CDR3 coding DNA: TGTGCCAGCAGTTCCATCAGGGCCTACGAGCAGTACTTC.

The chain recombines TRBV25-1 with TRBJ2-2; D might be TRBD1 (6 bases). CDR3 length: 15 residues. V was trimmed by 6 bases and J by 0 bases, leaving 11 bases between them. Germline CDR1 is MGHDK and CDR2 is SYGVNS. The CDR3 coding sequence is TGTGCCAGCAGCCCCCGGACAGCGAACACCGGGGAGCTGTTTTTT. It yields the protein CASSPRTANTGELFF.

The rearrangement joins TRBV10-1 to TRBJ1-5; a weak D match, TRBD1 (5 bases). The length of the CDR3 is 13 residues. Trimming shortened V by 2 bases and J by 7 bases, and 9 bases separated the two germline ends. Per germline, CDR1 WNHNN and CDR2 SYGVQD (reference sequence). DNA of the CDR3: TGCGCCAGCAGTGAGGGGGGGGTACAGCCCCAGCATTTT. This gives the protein CASSEGGVQPQHF.